This record covers a single TCR beta chain. The antigen is undetermined. Here immunoSEQ multiplex PCR was the method, and the copy in TCRdb shows in-frame clones only, minus some. Here the sample spans 200,000 to 250,000 clones, around 90% being singletons. The data stem from a study of cytomegalovirus exposure and HLA in healthy donors. The overall study: A subsequent analysis reported that the roughly 130 validation repertoires were produced on the same platform that had also been used for the roughly 700 first-cohort repertoires. Study-level points and caveats: Among TCR beta chains, those listed as cytomegalovirus-associated numbered fewer than 200. Under in vitro conditions, a few CMV-associated chains were confirmed as specific for CMV antigens.

CDR3 length: 17 amino acids. The germline CDR1 and CDR2 sequences are MGHRA and YSYEKL. Trimming removed 1 base at V and 6 bases at J, with 19 bases between. This chain joins TRBV4-1 and TRBJ2-1; D possibly corresponds to TRBD2 (6 bases). Sequencing was performed on PBMCs. This TCR was sampled from a young woman in good health and CMV-seronegative. The CDR3: CASSQGLARRGGNEQFF. The CDR3 DNA sequence: TGCGCCAGCAGCCAAGGGCTCGCCCGGAGGGGTGGCAATGAGCAGTTCTTC.